The 24 T cell receptor beta chains below all came from one sample that was sequenced in a study of shared clonotypes between healthy human individuals. Using immunoSEQ multiplex PCR, the repertoire was profiled, and TCRdb retains in-frame clones only, with some absent. The repertoire holds around 2.5 million clones, with approximately 94% as singletons. The source material was naive CD4+ T cells from PBMCs. The subset was: CD45RA+ positively selected. Every receptor here comes from a man in his late teens or twenties in good health. Some clones in this sample may be carry-over from other donors' samples.

For this clone: The same CDR3 arises from other DNA sequences in this sample as well. The chain has TRBV18 and TRBJ1-2; 9 bases line up with TRBD1. V lost 2 bases, J lost 0 bases, and 1 base stayed unmatched. The length of the CDR3 is 15 residues. Germline V gene sequence: CDR1 KGHSH, CDR2 LQKENI. CDR3 sequence: CASSPGTGPNYGYTF. CDR3 in DNA: TGTGCCAGCTCACCAGGGACAGGGCCTAACTATGGCTACACCTTC. The full variable domain, with the rest looked up from reference TRBV18 and TRBJ1-2, is NAGVMQNPRHLVRRRGQEARLRCSPMKGHSHVYWYRQLPEEGLKFMVYLQKENIIDESGMPKERFSAEFPKEGPSILRIQQVVRGDSAAYFCASSPGTGPNYGYTFGSGTRLTVV.

A single count supports this clone. This chain links TRBV28 with TRBJ2-7, with TRBD1 matching 7 bases. From germline, CDR1 is MDHEN and CDR2 SYDVKM. The CDR3 is made up of 16 amino acids. Losses at the gene ends were 7 bases for V and 2 bases for J; bases not matched to a gene: 14. CDR3 amino acids: CASIPVLRGRTYEQYF. DNA of the CDR3: TGTGCCAGCATCCCCGTGTTGAGGGGGCGAACCTACGAGCAGTACTTC.

V and J are TRBV25-1 and TRBJ2-5; D is possibly TRBD1 (6 bases). The CDR3 runs to 16 residues. V was clipped by 2 bases and J by 1 base, with 14 bases between them. Germline V CDR1 and CDR2: MGHDK, SYGVNS. The CDR3 protein is CASSEEGRGPQETQYF. In nucleotides, the CDR3 is TGTGCCAGCAGTGAAGAGGGCAGGGGTCCCCAAGAGACCCAGTACTTC.

This clone was counted once. V and J are TRBV4-1 and TRBJ2-7, with D hard to call. Germline CDR1 and CDR2: MGHRA and YSYEKL. This CDR3 region has 16 residues. V was shortened by 0 bases and J by 2 bases, with 14 bases between the two germline ends. The CDR3 DNA is TGCGCCAGCAGCCAAGAGAAGGCTCTTCAAGCCTACGAGCAGTACTTC. Translating gives CASSQEKALQAYEQYF.

The rearrangement links TRBV19 to TRBJ2-7; a possible D gene is TRBD1 (6 bases). This CDR3 comprises 13 residues. Trimming pared 11 bases from V and 6 bases from J, leaving 20 bases between. Germline lookup yields CDR1 LNHDA and CDR2 SQIVND (reference sequence). DNA for the CDR3: TGTGCCTCAGGGGCCCAATTCGGGACCGAGCAGTACTTC. Residues: CASGAQFGTEQYF. The complete variable domain, with remaining parts taken from reference TRBV19 and TRBJ2-7, reads DGGITQSPKYLFRKEGQNVTLSCEQNLNHDAMYWYRQDPGQGLRLIYYSQIVNDFQKGDIAEGYSVSREKKESFPLTVTSAQKNPTAFYLCASGAQFGTEQYFGPGTRLTVT.

V gene TRBV6-6 combines with J gene TRBJ1-2, with 7 bases fitting TRBD1. Germline assignment: CDR1 MNHNY and CDR2 SVGAGI (reference sequence). J lost 5 bases, V lost 8 bases, and 14 bases had no gene match. The length of the CDR3 is 15 residues. The CDR3 loop is CASARTTGTAYGYTF. CDR3 in DNA: TGTGCCAGCGCGAGGACCACCGGGACAGCTTATGGCTACACCTTC.

This chain uses TRBV18 with TRBJ2-2, with D tentatively TRBD1 or TRBD2 (5 bases each). V was trimmed by 0 bases and J by 5 bases, leaving 10 bases between them. This CDR3 has 15 amino acids. Germline V lookup: CDR1 KGHSH, CDR2 LQKENI. As DNA, the CDR3 is TGTGCCAGCTCACCACCCCGAGGGGATACCGGGGAGCTGTTTTTT. It codes for CASSPPRGDTGELFF.

J is TRBJ2-7 and V is TRBV6-1; perhaps TRBD1 as D (6 bases). The CDR3 sequence is 14 residues long. Germline V CDR1 and CDR2: MNHNS, SASEGT. V gave up 6 bases and J gave up 5 bases, with 17 bases separating them. The CDR3 reads CASSPLQGTHEQYF. The CDR3 nucleotides read TGTGCCAGCAGCCCATTACAGGGAACCCACGAGCAGTACTTC.

The chain carries TRBV11-2 and TRBJ2-7, with D unresolved. There are 13 residues in the CDR3. Germline loops: CDR1 SGHAT, CDR2 FQNNGV. Trimming removed 5 bases from V and 3 bases from J, with 11 bases in between. DNA for the CDR3: TGTGCCAGCAGCGGCTCCGGGCGCTACGAGCAGTACTTC. This translates into CASSGSGRYEQYF.

The chain couples TRBV9 to TRBJ2-1; the match to TRBD1 covers 7 bases. The CDR3 has 15 amino acids. V gave up 3 bases and J gave up 2 bases; unmatched junction bases: 5. CDR1 and CDR2 from the germline V gene are SGDLS and YYNGEE. CDR3 sequence reads: CASSAQTGPYNEQFF. The CDR3 DNA reads as TGTGCCAGCAGCGCCCAGACAGGGCCCTACAATGAGCAGTTCTTC.

The CDR3 region has the DNA TGTGCTAGTGGTTCCGGACTAGCGGGAGACACAGATACGCAGTATTTT. Amino acid sequence: CASGSGLAGDTDTQYF. The chain is built from TRBV12-5 and TRBJ2-3; 13 nucleotides match TRBD2. Trimming removed 4 bases from V and 2 bases from J; junction bases left unmatched: 3. The CDR3 has 16 amino acids. Germline V lookup: CDR1 LGHNT, CDR2 FRNRAP.

The rearrangement joins TRBV29-1 to TRBJ2-3; D perhaps matches TRBD1 (5 bases). Germline V gives CDR1 SQVTM, CDR2 ANQGSEA. The length of the CDR3 is 12 residues. Between the trimmed V and J ends, which lost 4 bases and 4 bases, there was a span of 9 bases. For the CDR3, the DNA is TGCAGCGTTGTCTGGGGCCCAGATACGCAGTATTTT. It yields the protein CSVVWGPDTQYF.

This chain connects TRBV9 to TRBJ1-5; D gene uncertain. CDR1 and CDR2 from the germline V gene are SGDLS and YYNGEE. Deletions cut 0 bases from V and 11 bases from J, with 12 bases between. This CDR3 has 13 amino acids. CDR3 DNA sequence: TGTGCCAGCAGCGTAGCGGTGGGTGGGACCCAGCATTTT. Protein product: CASSVAVGGTQHF.

This clone has only one observation. The V gene is TRBV18, the J gene TRBJ1-5; possible D gene TRBD1, 5 bases. CDR3 length: 16 amino acids. V was shortened by 0 bases and J by 5 bases, with 14 bases between the two germline ends. Germline V lookup: CDR1 KGHSH, CDR2 LQKENI. The CDR3, as DNA: TGTGCCAGCTCACCACCTTCGTCAGGGTTATATCAGCCCCAGCATTTT. This sequence encodes CASSPPSSGLYQPQHF.

The chain carries TRBV28 and TRBJ2-5; TRBD1 might be the D (6 bases). Trimming took off 7 bases at V and 0 bases at J, with 12 bases between the two ends. There are 14 residues in the CDR3. CDR1 is MDHEN, CDR2 SYDVKM, per germline. CDR3 amino acids: CASTSKGDQETQYF. CDR3 sequence (DNA): TGTGCCAGCACTTCGAAGGGGGACCAAGAGACCCAGTACTTC.

The V gene is TRBV5-1, the J gene TRBJ2-3, with TRBD2 matching over 14 bases. The CDR3 covers 16 residues. After removal of 3 bases from V and 3 bases from J, the junction contained 3 bases not matched to a gene. CDR1 and CDR2 from the germline V gene are SGHRS and YFSETQ. The chain's CDR3 is CASSWGLAGETDTQYF. DNA of the CDR3: TGCGCCAGCAGCTGGGGACTAGCGGGAGAGACAGATACGCAGTATTTT. Drawing the rest from reference TRBV5-1 and TRBJ2-3, the complete variable domain is KAGVTQTPRYLIKTRGQQVTLSCSPISGHRSVSWYQQTPGQGLQFLFEYFSETQRNKGNFPGRFSGRQFSNSRSEMNVSTLELGDSALYLCASSWGLAGETDTQYFGPGTRLTVL.

This chain joins TRBV28 and TRBJ1-1; D unclear. The V end was cut by 2 bases, the J end by 1 base, with 8 bases between. The germline CDR1 and CDR2 sequences are MDHEN and SYDVKM. The CDR3 length is 14 residues. This CDR3 is CASSLRVGNTEAFF. The CDR3 coding sequence is TGTGCCAGCAGTTTACGCGTAGGGAACACTGAAGCTTTCTTT.

This chain joins TRBV27 and TRBJ1-5, with TRBD1 matching 7 bases. V lost 5 bases and J lost 7; bases outside the gene matches: 14. Per germline, CDR1 MNHEY and CDR2 SMNVEV (reference sequence). The CDR3 runs 16 residues. CDR3 amino acids: CASSILPGQRAQPQHF. DNA of the CDR3: TGTGCCAGCAGTATACTCCCGGGACAGCGCGCCCAGCCCCAGCATTTT.

This chain uses TRBV10-3 with TRBJ2-3, with 9 positions matching TRBD1. The germline V gene has CDR1 ENHRY and CDR2 SYGVKD. J lost 1 base, V lost 1 base, and 6 bases had no gene match. There are 17 residues in the CDR3. In DNA form, the CDR3 reads TGTGCCATCAGTGAGTTAGGACAGGGGCCCGGCACAGATACGCAGTATTTT. Amino acid sequence: CAISELGQGPGTDTQYF.

The rearrangement uses TRBV5-4 and TRBJ2-1; tentatively, D is TRBD1 (7 bases). CDR1 is SGHNT and CDR2 is YYREEE in the germline V gene (reference sequence). Trimming took off 0 bases at V and 3 bases at J, with 16 bases between the two ends. The CDR3 is 17 amino acids. The CDR3 reads CASSLGGWRDSYNEQFF. Here the CDR3 DNA reads TGTGCCAGCAGCTTGGGTGGGTGGAGGGACAGCTACAATGAGCAGTTCTTC.

This chain joins TRBV19 and TRBJ2-1, with 8 bases fitting TRBD2. The CDR3 length is 15 residues. Germline V gene sequence: CDR1 LNHDA, CDR2 SQIVND (reference sequence). In DNA, the CDR3 is TGTGCAACTTCGCCCCGACTAGCGCTAGACAATGAGCAGTTCTTC. Translating gives CATSPRLALDNEQFF. Complete variable domain (other parts from reference TRBV19 and TRBJ2-1): DGGITQSPKYLFRKEGQNVTLSCEQNLNHDAMYWYRQDPGQGLRLIYYSQIVNDFQKGDIAEGYSVSREKKESFPLTVTSAQKNPTAFYLCATSPRLALDNEQFFGPGTRLTVL.

The chain combines TRBV10-3 with TRBJ2-5, with D perhaps matching TRBD2 (6 bases). This CDR3 region has 16 residues. Trimming removed 2 bases from V and 5 bases from J, with 18 bases in between. CDR1 is ENHRY, CDR2 SYGVKD, per germline. DNA of the CDR3: TGTGCCATCAGTGAGCCGGGAGTCGGGCCGGGGGAGACCCAGTACTTC. Amino acids: CAISEPGVGPGETQYF.

J is TRBJ2-7 and V is TRBV28; 10 nucleotides agree with TRBD1. The germline gives CDR1 MDHEN, CDR2 SYDVKM. The CDR3 consists of 17 residues. V lost 3 bases to trimming and J lost 3 bases; unmatched junction nucleotides: 11. The CDR3 DNA sequence: TGTGCCAGCAGTTTCCGGACTTGGACAGGGGGGGGCTACGAGCAGTACTTC. Its protein is CASSFRTWTGGGYEQYF.

Notes on this clone: Other DNA sequences of this sample code for an identical CDR3. The chain combines TRBV7-2 with TRBJ2-7; no clear D. Trimming took off 2 bases at V and 4 bases at J, with 6 bases between the two ends. This CDR3 is built from 12 residues. The germline gives CDR1 SGHTA, CDR2 FQGNSA. DNA of the CDR3: TGTGCCAGCAGCTTAAACCTATACGAGCAGTACTTC. It specifies CASSLNLYEQYF.